These 28 T cell receptor beta chains originate from one sample sequenced in a study of blood T cell repertoires in COVID-19. The assay was immunoSEQ multiplex PCR, and TCRdb's table has in-frame clones only and misses some. The sample lists about 89,000 clones; 60% to 80% were seen once. Specimen: peripheral blood. These receptors were taken from a woman aged 80 or over with acute or convalescent COVID-19.

This chain connects TRBV18 to TRBJ2-7; 7 bases line up with TRBD1. With V trimmed by 1 base and J by 6 bases, 6 bases remained unmatched. CDR1 and CDR2 (germline): KGHSH, LQKENI. The CDR3 has 14 amino acids. CDR3 region: CASSPQGAGGEQYF. The CDR3, as DNA: TGTGCCAGCTCACCACAGGGGGCGGGTGGCGAGCAGTACTTC.

The chain recombines TRBV3-1 (or the pseudogene TRBV3-2) with TRBJ2-5, with D maybe TRBD2 (7 bases). This CDR3 is built from 15 residues. Between the trimmed V and J ends, which lost 1 base and 4 bases, there was a span of 13 bases. Germline V CDR1 and CDR2: LGHDT, YNNKEL (reference sequence). The CDR3 reads CASSQGGGLRETQYF. CDR3 in DNA: TGTGCCAGCAGCCAAGGGGGGGGGCTGAGAGAGACCCAGTACTTC.

The chain uses TRBV2 and TRBJ2-2; D gene ambiguous. The CDR3 extends over 12 amino acids. Germline loops: CDR1 SNHLY, CDR2 FYNNEI. V shed 8 bases and J shed 6 bases, with 10 bases lying between them. CDR3: CASWRGAGELFF. In DNA, the CDR3 is TGTGCCAGCTGGAGAGGCGCCGGGGAGCTGTTTTTT.

This clone was seen only once. The rearrangement uses TRBV11-2 and TRBJ1-6; D ambiguous. The germline V gene has CDR1 SGHAT and CDR2 FQNNGV. The CDR3 loop spans 15 amino acids. Trimming left V 5 bases short and J 7 bases short, with 15 bases between. The CDR3 region has the DNA TGTGCCAGCAGCCCCTCCCGCCACGGGAATTCACCCCTCCACTTT. Translating it yields CASSPSRHGNSPLHF. The full variable domain, with the rest looked up from reference TRBV11-2 and TRBJ1-6, is EAGVAQSPRYKIIEKRQSVAFWCNPISGHATLYWYQQILGQGPKLLIQFQNNGVVDDSQLPKDRFSAERLKGVDSTLKIQPAKLEDSAVYLCASSPSRHGNSPLHFGNGTRLTVT.

This clone was seen a handful of times. V gene TRBV25-1 combines with J gene TRBJ1-3; a possible D gene is TRBD1 (6 bases). The CDR3 covers 15 residues. Trimming took off 2 bases at V and 6 bases at J, with 14 bases between the two ends. Germline CDR1 MGHDK, CDR2 SYGVNS. This chain's CDR3 is CASSEHRGGVNTIYF. CDR3 coding DNA: TGTGCCAGCAGTGAACACAGAGGGGGAGTAAACACCATATATTTT.

Only one count was recorded for this clone. The chain has TRBV5-5 and TRBJ1-6; D unclear. CDR3 size: 16 residues. The V end was cut by 2 bases, the J end by 13 bases, with 22 bases between. Germline V gene lookup returns CDR1 SGHKS and CDR2 YYEKEE (reference sequence). The CDR3 coding sequence is TGTGCCAGCAGCTTTTCCTCACAAACTACGCCGTCGCCCCTCCACTTT. Translated, it gives CASSFSSQTTPSPLHF. The whole variable domain, filled in from reference TRBV5-5 and TRBJ1-6, reads DAGVTQSPTHLIKTRGQQVTLRCSPISGHKSVSWYQQVLGQGPQFIFQYYEKEERGRGNFPDRFSARQFPNYSSELNVNALLLGDSALYLCASSFSSQTTPSPLHFGNGTRLTVT.

The rearrangement links TRBV5-5 to TRBJ1-2, with a weak D call TRBD1 (6 bases). CDR3 length: 14 residues. V gave up 4 bases and J gave up 2 bases, with 12 bases separating them. The germline CDR1 and CDR2 sequences are SGHKS and YYEKEE (reference sequence). The CDR3 DNA is TGTGCCAGCAGCCGGAGACAGGCCAACTATGGCTACACCTTC. Translating it yields CASSRRQANYGYTF.

There are a few counts of this clone. V usage is TRBV5-6 and J usage is TRBJ2-1, with D hard to call. Trimming took 8 bases from V and 2 from J, leaving 11 bases between them. Germline lookup yields CDR1 SGHDT and CDR2 YYEEEE. This CDR3 spans 13 amino acids. This CDR3 reads CARFAATYNEQFF. In DNA, the CDR3 is TGTGCCAGGTTCGCCGCGACCTACAATGAGCAGTTCTTC.

The gene calls are TRBV27 and TRBJ2-3, with TRBD2 matching over 13 bases. V shed 3 bases and J 5 bases; nucleotides not matched to a gene: 14. The CDR3 is 19 residues long. Germline loops: CDR1 MNHEY, CDR2 SMNVEV (reference sequence). CDR3 sequence (DNA): TGTGCCAGCAGTTTTCTCTCCGCCGGACTAGCGGGGGCGGAAGATACGCAGTATTTT. It is translated as CASSFLSAGLAGAEDTQYF.

The chain is built from TRBV7-8 and TRBJ2-1; D gene uncertain. Germline CDR1 SGHVS, CDR2 FQNEAQ. With 2 bases removed from V and 4 bases from J, the gap between germline ends came to 12 bases. The CDR3 length is 15 residues. CDR3 bases: TGTGCCAGCAGCTTAAAGCGACGCCTATACAATGAGCAGTTCTTC. It specifies CASSLKRRLYNEQFF.

The rearrangement links TRBV5-1 to TRBJ2-7, with TRBD1 matching over 8 bases. In germline, CDR1 is SGHRS, CDR2 YFSETQ. This CDR3 contains 14 residues. V trimming: 3 bases; J trimming: 3 bases; junction bases outside the gene matches: 5. The CDR3 sequence is CASSSTGGNYEQYF. The CDR3 coding sequence is TGCGCCAGCAGCTCTACAGGGGGTAACTACGAGCAGTACTTC.

The chain is built from TRBV7-9 and TRBJ1-1, with D maybe TRBD1 (5 bases). V lost 3 bases, J lost 5 bases, and 13 bases lay in between. This CDR3 comprises 14 residues. Germline lookup yields CDR1 SEHNR and CDR2 FQNEAQ (reference sequence). CDR3 sequence: CASSLSGMGTEAFF. The CDR3 nucleotides are TGTGCCAGCAGCTTGTCAGGGATGGGTACTGAAGCTTTCTTT.

This clone was detected once. The chain recombines TRBV7-2 with TRBJ2-7; D remains ambiguous. The V gene's germline CDR1 is SGHTA and CDR2 FQGNSA. V dropped 4 bases and J dropped 3 bases, with 10 bases sitting between them. This CDR3 spans 13 amino acids. CDR3 nucleotide sequence: TGTGCCAGCAGCTCCCTGGTCAGCTACGAGCAGTACTTC. It codes for CASSSLVSYEQYF.

This clone was detected only a few times. The chain uses TRBV7-2 and TRBJ1-5; 8 bases align to TRBD1. The CDR3 length is 15 residues. Germline-derived CDR1 and CDR2 are SGHTA and FQGNSA. J gave up 0 bases and V 3 bases, and 1 base lay outside the gene matches. The CDR3: CASSFDRGSNQPQHF. Here the CDR3 DNA reads TGTGCCAGCAGCTTTGACAGGGGTAGCAATCAGCCCCAGCATTTT.

This sequence joins TRBV6-1 and TRBJ2-3; 7 bases align to TRBD1. CDR3 length equals 14 residues. Losses at the gene ends were 1 base for V and 4 bases for J; bases not matched to a gene: 2. CDR1 MNHNS and CDR2 SASEGT come from the germline V gene. CDR3 loop: CASSEGGGPDTQYF. In nucleotides, the CDR3 is TGTGCCAGCAGTGAAGGAGGGGGCCCAGATACGCAGTATTTT.

The chain uses TRBV10-3 and TRBJ1-4; no firm D call. Trimming removed 2 bases at V and 0 bases at J, with 7 bases between. The CDR3 loop spans 15 amino acids. CDR1 and CDR2 (germline): ENHRY, SYGVKD. CDR3 loop: CAISESQATNEKLFF. The CDR3 region has the DNA TGTGCCATCAGTGAGAGCCAGGCAACTAATGAAAAACTGTTTTTT.

V is TRBV18 and J is TRBJ2-7, with D unresolved. The CDR3 contains 13 residues. V lost 3 bases and J 0 bases, leaving 6 bases between the germline ends. In germline, CDR1 is KGHSH, CDR2 LQKENI. The CDR3 DNA reads TGTGCCAGCTCACCGCCTAGCTCCTACGAGCAGTACTTC. Translated, it gives CASSPPSSYEQYF.

In this sample, this clone turned up once. The chain is built from TRBV5-1 and TRBJ1-1; TRBD1 might be the D (5 bases). This CDR3 is built from 15 residues. CDR1 and CDR2 (germline): SGHRS, YFSETQ. V lost 0 bases to trimming and J lost 1 base, with 10 bases between them. The CDR3, as DNA: TGCGCCAGCAGCTTGGTAGGGGCCGAGAACACTGAAGCTTTCTTT. This sequence encodes CASSLVGAENTEAFF.

The chain couples TRBV5-4 to TRBJ1-1; D might be TRBD1 (6 bases). Germline values: CDR1 SGHNT, CDR2 YYREEE (reference sequence). Trimming took off 5 bases at V and 1 base at J, with 15 bases between the two ends. The CDR3 is made up of 15 amino acids. CDR3 residues: CASSKNRVGNTEAFF. The CDR3 DNA sequence: TGTGCCAGCAGTAAAAACAGGGTAGGGAACACTGAAGCTTTCTTT.

This chain links TRBV18 with TRBJ1-3; 7 nucleotides match TRBD1. V lost 3 bases to trimming and J lost 2 bases; unmatched junction nucleotides: 7. CDR1 and CDR2 from the germline V gene are KGHSH and LQKENI. The CDR3 length is 16 residues. CDR3 coding DNA: TGTGCCAGCTCACCTGAAATGCAGGGGGCTGGAAACACCATATATTTT. Its protein product is CASSPEMQGAGNTIYF.

The CDR3 DNA follows: TGTGCCAGCAGCAGCGGGGGGGACTACAATGAGCAGTTCTTC. Amino acid sequence: CASSSGGDYNEQFF. This chain links TRBV2 with TRBJ2-1; 10 nucleotides align to TRBD2. The V and J ends lost 6 bases and 3 bases, in that order; junction bases with no gene match: 2. In germline, CDR1 is SNHLY, CDR2 FYNNEI. CDR3 size: 14 residues.

With respect to this clone: This specimen includes other DNA sequences encoding the same CDR3. J is TRBJ2-7 and V is TRBV5-1; D not resolved. The CDR3 covers 12 residues. The germline V and J ends were trimmed by 4 bases and 0 bases, with 5 bases remaining between them. Germline values: CDR1 SGHRS, CDR2 YFSETQ. The CDR3 coding sequence is TGCGCCAGCAGCCCGTCCTCCTACGAGCAGTACTTC. It specifies CASSPSSYEQYF.

The gene calls are TRBV3-1 (or the pseudogene TRBV3-2) and TRBJ1-2; D perhaps matches TRBD1 (6 bases). V was shortened by 4 bases and J by 4 bases, with 13 bases between the two germline ends. This CDR3 is built from 14 residues. From germline, CDR1 is LGHDT and CDR2 YNNKEL (reference sequence). The CDR3 bases are TGTGCCAGCAGCCCCAGACAGGACTTCTATGGCTACACCTTC. Protein: CASSPRQDFYGYTF.

The chain recombines TRBV27 with TRBJ1-2; possibly TRBD1 for D (6 bases). The CDR3 length is 14 residues. Trimming left V 7 bases short and J 4 bases short, with 16 bases between. CDR1 and CDR2 from the germline V gene are MNHEY and SMNVEV (reference sequence). DNA of the CDR3: TGTGCCAGCAAACGAGGCAGGGGTTCCTATGGCTACACCTTC. Its translation: CASKRGRGSYGYTF.

This chain joins TRBV3-1 (or the pseudogene TRBV3-2) and TRBJ2-5, with TRBD2 matching 7 bases. The germline V gene has CDR1 LGHDT and CDR2 YNNKEL (reference sequence). The CDR3 spans 17 residues. After removal of 6 bases from V and 0 bases from J, the junction contained 13 bases not matched to a gene. CDR3 DNA: TGTGCCAGCAGGAAACGACGAGCGGGGCCGGACCAAGAGACCCAGTACTTC. Amino acid sequence: CASRKRRAGPDQETQYF.

CDR3 sequence: CAISGAAGETQYF. CDR3 DNA sequence: TGTGCCATTAGCGGGGCTGCTGGGGAGACCCAGTACTTC. The V and J genes are TRBV7-9 and TRBJ2-5; 8 bases are a match to TRBD2. CDR3 length: 13 residues. After removal of 10 bases from V and 5 bases from J, the junction contained 9 bases not matched to a gene. Germline values: CDR1 SEHNR, CDR2 FQNEAQ (reference sequence).

This clone was found once. V and J are TRBV6-5 and TRBJ1-2, with 11 bases fitting TRBD1. V dropped 5 bases and J dropped 6; count of bases not matched to a gene: 8. This CDR3 has 15 amino acids. Germline V lookup: CDR1 MNHEY, CDR2 SVGAGI. CDR3 DNA: TGTGCCAGCAGTCCGCGTTGGACAGGGGGCGATGGCTACACCTTC. This translates into CASSPRWTGGDGYTF.

The CDR3 region is CASSPGGYGYTF. CDR3 coding DNA: TGTGCCAGTAGCCCAGGGGGTTATGGCTACACCTTC. The V and J genes are TRBV19 and TRBJ1-2, with 7 positions matching TRBD1. Looked up from germline, CDR1 is LNHDA and CDR2 is SQIVND (reference sequence). V was pared by 6 bases and J by 5 bases, with 3 bases of the junction left unmatched. This CDR3 is built from 12 residues.